This TCR beta chain came from a study of blood T cells in healthy people across ages. This clonotype was detected only once. CDR3 length: 16 amino acids. V gave up 3 bases and J gave up 6 bases; unmatched junction bases: 11. Germline CDR1 and CDR2: DFQATT and SNEGSKA (reference sequence). PCR was performed a second time for about 7 to 11 cycles using a sample-barcoded 5' primer and a J-beta primer mix. MiXCR, run by TCRdb on the 5' RACE reads, gives a single entry per CDR3 protein. This table has about 1 million distinct CDR3 sequences, 40% to 55% appearing once. The V and J genes are TRBV20-1 and TRBJ2-3, with 11 bases lining up with TRBD2. Material for sequencing was blood. The receptor comes from an older woman in good health. The CDR3 here is CSASPSTSGISDTQYF. The CDR3 DNA is TGCAGTGCTAGCCCTTCGACTAGCGGGATATCGGATACGCAGTATTTT.